These 26 T cell receptor beta chains came from one sample sequenced in a study of T-cell reconstitution after alpha-beta-depleted transplantation in children. Unique molecular identifiers were used in preparing the TCRbeta library. TCRdb reprocessed the PCR reads via MiXCR and lists one record per CDR3 protein. The table includes over 150,000 distinct CDR3 sequences, roughly 7% detected once. This material consisted of PBMCs, taken before TCRalphabeta/CD19-depleted stem cell transplant. The receptors stem from a boy aged 2-9 years with acute lymphoblastic leukemia, due to receive a stem cell transplant.

This chain's CDR3 is CASSTGGMGGSPQETQYF. The CDR3 DNA sequence: TGTGCCAGCAGCACCGGTGGCATGGGCGGGAGCCCGCAAGAGACCCAGTACTTC. V gene TRBV11-2 combines with J gene TRBJ2-5; 7 nucleotides align to TRBD2. Trimming cost V 5 bases and J 2 bases; bases outside gene matches: 17. Germline V gene lookup returns CDR1 SGHAT and CDR2 FQNNGV. The CDR3 has 18 residues.

Ten or more counts support this clonotype. The rearrangement joins TRBV28 to TRBJ2-7; 7 nucleotides agree with TRBD1. This CDR3 is built from 15 residues. The V and J ends lost 6 bases and 4 bases, in that order; junction bases with no gene match: 12. The germline gives CDR1 MDHEN, CDR2 SYDVKM. As DNA, the CDR3 is TGTGCCAGCAGGAAAAGACAGGGCGGAACATACGAGCAGTACTTC. This translates into CASRKRQGGTYEQYF.

The table lists this clonotype with many counts. V usage is TRBV11-2 and J usage is TRBJ2-7; 15 bases are a match to TRBD2. V was clipped by 3 bases and J by 4 bases; unmatched bases: 10. CDR3 length: 18 amino acids. Per the germline V gene, CDR1 is SGHAT and CDR2 is FQNNGV. The CDR3 region has the DNA TGTGCCAGCAGCTTGGGATCCGGGACTAGCGGGAGGAGGTACGAGCAGTACTTC. Its translation is CASSLGSGTSGRRYEQYF.

This clonotype has ten or more counts. V usage is TRBV28 and J usage is TRBJ2-2; D uncertain. This CDR3 region has 15 residues. The germline gives CDR1 MDHEN, CDR2 SYDVKM. V was pared by 10 bases and J by 2 bases, with 17 bases between. This chain's CDR3 is CATLSARINTGELFF. As DNA, the CDR3 is TGTGCCACCTTATCAGCGAGGATAAACACCGGGGAGCTGTTTTTT.

This clonotype was detected a few times. V is TRBV20-1 and J is TRBJ2-1; TRBD2 matches 8 bases. V was pared by 8 bases and J by 4 bases, with 10 bases of the junction left unmatched. The CDR3 has 14 amino acids. Germline V gene data show CDR1 as DFQATT and CDR2 as SNEGSKA (reference sequence). The DNA of the CDR3 is TGCAGTTGGGTTCTAGCGGGTGCTTACAATGAGCAGTTCTTC. Its translation: CSWVLAGAYNEQFF.

This clonotype appeared a few times. V gene TRBV28 combines with J gene TRBJ2-7, with 11 bases identical to TRBD1. Germline V gene lookup returns CDR1 MDHEN and CDR2 SYDVKM. Trimming took 7 bases from V and 2 from J; bases not matched to a gene: 4. This CDR3 has 14 amino acids. DNA of the CDR3: TGTGCCAGCACCGGACAGGGGGCGGCCTACGAGCAGTACTTC. Translated: CASTGQGAAYEQYF.

The chain couples TRBV7-9 to TRBJ1-2; D remains unclear. The germline V gene has CDR1 SEHNR and CDR2 FQNEAQ (reference sequence). Trimming cost V 4 bases and J 3 bases, with 9 bases left between them. CDR3 size: 13 residues. CDR3 protein: CASSSSRYYGYTF. The CDR3 nucleotides are TGTGCCAGCAGCTCCAGTCGATACTATGGCTACACCTTC.

This clonotype has just a few counts. This chain links TRBV6-2 or TRBV6-3 with TRBJ2-3; perhaps TRBD2 as D (5 bases). This CDR3 is built from 15 residues. In germline, CDR1 is MNHEY, CDR2 SVGEGT. The V and J ends lost 0 bases and 2 bases respectively, with 9 bases between them. CDR3 protein: CASSYSKDFTDTQYF. In nucleotides, the CDR3 is TGTGCCAGCAGTTACTCGAAGGACTTCACAGATACGCAGTATTTT.

The sample holds a few counts of this clonotype. The chain employs TRBV20-1 and TRBJ2-7; D unresolved. In germline, CDR1 is DFQATT, CDR2 SNEGSKA (reference sequence). CDR3 length: 10 residues. With 3 bases removed from V and 5 bases from J, the gap between germline ends came to 5 bases. CDR3 sequence: CSASRHEQYF. CDR3 nucleotide sequence: TGCAGTGCTAGTCGGCACGAGCAGTACTTC.

The J gene is TRBJ2-6, the V gene TRBV28, with D uncertain. Germline CDR1 is MDHEN and CDR2 is SYDVKM. CDR3 length: 15 residues. V was pared by 6 bases and J by 0 bases, with 9 bases between. The CDR3: CASSPDGSGANVLTF. Here the CDR3 DNA reads TGTGCCAGCAGCCCTGACGGCTCTGGGGCCAACGTCCTGACTTTC.

This clonotype appeared many times. The V and J genes are TRBV7-2 and TRBJ2-3; no clear D. Trimming cost V 3 bases and J 3 bases, with 4 bases left between them. The CDR3 has 12 residues. Germline CDR1 SGHTA, CDR2 FQGNSA. The CDR3 DNA reads as TGTGCCAGCAGCTTTAGGACAGATACGCAGTATTTT. This codes for CASSFRTDTQYF.

At least ten counts were recorded for this clonotype. The CDR3 reads CSFAGTGLGETQYF. CDR3 nucleotides: TGCAGCTTCGCCGGGACAGGGTTGGGAGAGACCCAGTACTTC. The rearrangement joins TRBV29-1 to TRBJ2-5; 9 nucleotides match TRBD1. Trimming cost V 8 bases and J 4 bases; bases outside gene matches: 11. This CDR3 region has 14 residues. Germline assignment: CDR1 SQVTM and CDR2 ANQGSEA.

A remark on this clonotype: One junction end disagrees with the germline gene, perhaps due to a read error. The genes are TRBV3-1 and TRBJ2-7, with TRBD2 identical over 8 bases. CDR3 length: 17 amino acids. Germline loops: CDR1 LGHDT, CDR2 YNNKEL (reference sequence). The CDR3, as DNA: TGTGCCAGCACCCAAGGCTTTGGCGGGGGGAGCTCCTACGAGCAGTACTTC. Translation gives CASTQGFGGGSSYEQYF.

This chain links TRBV10-2 with TRBJ2-1, with D hard to call. The CDR3 length is 11 residues. Germline V gene lookup returns CDR1 WSHSY and CDR2 SAAADI. V shed 2 bases and J shed 8 bases, with 4 bases lying between them. Here the CDR3 reads CASSEVDEQFF. DNA of the CDR3: TGCGCCAGCAGTGAGGTCGATGAGCAGTTCTTC.

There are many counts of this clonotype. V usage is TRBV29-1 and J usage is TRBJ2-1, with TRBD1 matching 7 bases. V was pared by 5 bases and J by 5 bases, with 12 bases of the junction left unmatched. From germline, CDR1 is SQVTM and CDR2 ANQGSEA. The CDR3 sequence is 15 residues long. The CDR3, as DNA: TGCAGCGTTACAAGGACAGGCCGTAGGGACAATGAGCAGTTCTTC. Amino acids: CSVTRTGRRDNEQFF.

Many counts were recorded for this clonotype. This rearrangement joins TRBV9 to TRBJ1-1, with D perhaps TRBD1 (6 bases). V was shortened by 0 bases and J by 7 bases, with 10 bases between the two germline ends. The CDR3 spans 13 residues. Germline lookup yields CDR1 SGDLS and CDR2 YYNGEE. This chain's CDR3 is CASSVEGGSEAFF. Written as DNA, the CDR3 is TGTGCCAGCAGCGTAGAAGGGGGAAGTGAAGCTTTCTTT.

This clonotype has ten or more counts. The genes are TRBV6-1 and TRBJ2-1; TRBD1 aligns across 7 bases. Germline trimming cut 7 bases from V and 8 bases from J; bases unmatched to any gene: 11. Germline V gene sequence: CDR1 MNHNS, CDR2 SASEGT. The CDR3 is made up of 14 amino acids. DNA of the CDR3: TGTGCCAGCAAAGACAGGGTGGGGATCGATGAGCAGTTCTTC. Translating it yields CASKDRVGIDEQFF.

This clonotype was observed a few times. The chain has TRBV25-1 and TRBJ1-2, with D uncertain. CDR3 length equals 11 residues. The germline V gene has CDR1 MGHDK and CDR2 SYGVNS. V dropped 4 bases and J dropped 8 bases, with 8 bases sitting between them. CDR3: CASSVSGGYTF. The CDR3 coding sequence is TGTGCCAGCAGTGTGTCCGGGGGCTACACCTTC.

The sample holds many counts of this clonotype. This rearrangement joins TRBV3-1 to TRBJ2-3; TRBD2 matches at 10 bases. CDR1 is LGHDT, CDR2 YNNKEL, per germline (reference sequence). V was pared by 4 bases and J by 3 bases, with 4 bases of the junction left unmatched. The CDR3 spans 15 residues. DNA of the CDR3: TGTGCCAGCAGCCTTAGCGGGGGGAAAACAGATACGCAGTATTTT. Residues: CASSLSGGKTDTQYF.

This chain links TRBV20-1 with TRBJ2-3; D possibly corresponds to TRBD1 (5 bases). The CDR3 is 13 residues long. The germline V gene encodes CDR1 DFQATT and CDR2 SNEGSKA (reference sequence). The V and J ends lost 6 bases and 2 bases respectively, with 12 bases between them. As DNA, the CDR3 is TGCAGTGCGAGACAGATACTCACAGATACGCAGTATTTT. Protein: CSARQILTDTQYF.

This clonotype was counted between two and nine times. The genes are TRBV12-3 or TRBV12-4 and TRBJ1-2; D may be TRBD1 (6 bases). The CDR3 is 14 residues long. Trimming removed 5 bases at V and 6 bases at J, with 16 bases between. CDR3 bases: TGTGCCAGCAGTCCCCGGGACATACGAAATGGCTACACCTTC. It encodes CASSPRDIRNGYTF.

This clonotype occurred many times. V usage is TRBV28 and J usage is TRBJ2-3, with D maybe TRBD2 (6 bases). The CDR3 loop spans 19 amino acids. CDR1 MDHEN and CDR2 SYDVKM come from the germline V gene. V lost 5 bases to trimming and J lost 0 bases, with 24 bases between them. For the CDR3, the DNA is TGTGCCAGCAGTCCATGGCGGGGCTTAGAAAGTTCTAGCACAGATACGCAGTATTTT. It is translated as CASSPWRGLESSSTDTQYF.

This clonotype has more than one count but fewer than ten. The chain combines TRBV15 with TRBJ2-2; D is possibly TRBD2 (6 bases). This CDR3 contains 11 residues. The germline V and J ends were trimmed by 9 bases and 7 bases, with 9 bases remaining between them. Germline CDR1 is LNHNV and CDR2 is YYDKDF (reference sequence). Written as DNA, the CDR3 is TGTGCCACGGGAGGAGGCGGGGAGCTGTTTTTT. Its protein is CATGGGGELFF.

This clonotype has ten or more counts. This chain joins TRBV28 and TRBJ2-5; TRBD2 matches 11 bases. The germline gives CDR1 MDHEN, CDR2 SYDVKM. This CDR3 contains 18 residues. V lost 3 bases to trimming and J lost 4 bases; unmatched junction nucleotides: 13. CDR3 in amino acids: CASSFGGLAGTRRETQYF. The CDR3, as DNA: TGTGCCAGCAGTTTCGGAGGACTAGCGGGCACACGTAGAGAGACCCAGTACTTC.

The chain couples TRBV27 to TRBJ1-1, with D possibly matching TRBD1 (5 bases). Germline assignment: CDR1 MNHEY and CDR2 SMNVEV (reference sequence). The CDR3 loop spans 14 amino acids. Trimming stripped 9 bases from V and 1 base from J, with 15 bases between. CDR3 sequence reads: CASFVGDTNTEAFF. The CDR3 DNA reads TGTGCCAGTTTTGTGGGGGATACGAACACTGAAGCTTTCTTT.

This clonotype was seen many times. V and J are TRBV7-9 and TRBJ2-3; a weak D match, TRBD1 (5 bases). V lost 0 bases, J lost 6 bases, and 10 bases lay in between. The CDR3 length is 14 residues. Germline CDR1 reads SEHNR; CDR2 reads FQNEAQ (reference sequence). Here the CDR3 DNA reads TGTGCCAGCAGCTTAGCGTTTGCAGGGGATACGCAGTATTTT. Protein product: CASSLAFAGDTQYF.